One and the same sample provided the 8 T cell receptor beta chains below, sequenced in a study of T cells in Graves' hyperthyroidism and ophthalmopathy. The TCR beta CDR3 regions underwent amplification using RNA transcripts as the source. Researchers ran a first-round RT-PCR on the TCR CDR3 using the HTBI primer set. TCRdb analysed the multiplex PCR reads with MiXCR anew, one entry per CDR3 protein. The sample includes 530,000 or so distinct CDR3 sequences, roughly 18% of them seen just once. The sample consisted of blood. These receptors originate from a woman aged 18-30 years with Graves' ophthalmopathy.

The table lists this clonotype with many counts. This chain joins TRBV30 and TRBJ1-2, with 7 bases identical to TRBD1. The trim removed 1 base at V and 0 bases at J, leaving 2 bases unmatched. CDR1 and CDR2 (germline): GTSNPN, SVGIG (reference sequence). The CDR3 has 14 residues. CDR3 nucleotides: TGTGCCTGGAGTGGGACAGGTCCTAACTATGGCTACACCTTC. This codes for CAWSGTGPNYGYTF.

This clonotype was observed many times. The DNA for the CDR3 is TGTGCCAGCAGTCCCCTAGCGCCGGGGGATACGCAGTATTTT. It yields the protein CASSPLAPGDTQYF. J is TRBJ2-3 and V is TRBV7-2, with D possibly being TRBD2 (6 bases). This CDR3 has 14 residues. The germline gives CDR1 SGHTA, CDR2 FQGNSA. V lost 6 bases to trimming and J lost 6 bases, with 16 bases between them.

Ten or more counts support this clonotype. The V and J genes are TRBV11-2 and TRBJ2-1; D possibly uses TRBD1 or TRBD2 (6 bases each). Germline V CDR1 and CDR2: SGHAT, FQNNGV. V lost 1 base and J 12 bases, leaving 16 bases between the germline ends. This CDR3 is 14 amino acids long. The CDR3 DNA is TGTGCCAGCAGCTTAGTGGGCGGGAAGGGGGGGCAGTTCTTC. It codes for CASSLVGGKGGQFF.

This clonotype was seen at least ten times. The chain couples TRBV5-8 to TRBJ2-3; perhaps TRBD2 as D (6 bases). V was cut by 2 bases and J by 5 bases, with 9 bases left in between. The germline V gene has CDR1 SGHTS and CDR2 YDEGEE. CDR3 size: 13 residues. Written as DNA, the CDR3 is TGTGCCAGCAGCTTCGGGGGATTAGATACGCAGTATTTT. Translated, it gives CASSFGGLDTQYF.

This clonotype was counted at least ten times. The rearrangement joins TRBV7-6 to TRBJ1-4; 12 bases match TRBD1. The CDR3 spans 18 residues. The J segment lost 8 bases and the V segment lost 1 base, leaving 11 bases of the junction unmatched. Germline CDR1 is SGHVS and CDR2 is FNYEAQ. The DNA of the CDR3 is TGTGCCAGCAGCTTAGGCACGGGACAGGGGGCGGTAAACGAAAAACTGTTTTTT. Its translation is CASSLGTGQGAVNEKLFF.

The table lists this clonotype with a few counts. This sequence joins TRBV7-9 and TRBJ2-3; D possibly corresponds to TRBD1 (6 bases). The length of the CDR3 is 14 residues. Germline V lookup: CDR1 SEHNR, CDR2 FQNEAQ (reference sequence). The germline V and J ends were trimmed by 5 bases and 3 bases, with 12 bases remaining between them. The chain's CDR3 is CASSPQDRTDTQYF. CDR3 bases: TGTGCCAGCAGCCCCCAGGACAGAACAGATACGCAGTATTTT. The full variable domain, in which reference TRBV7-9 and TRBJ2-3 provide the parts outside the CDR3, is DTGVSQNPRHKITKRGQNVTFRCDPISEHNRLYWYRQTLGQGPEFLTYFQNEAQLEKSRLLSDRFSAERPKGSFSTLEIQRTEQGDSAMYLCASSPQDRTDTQYFGPGTRLTVL.

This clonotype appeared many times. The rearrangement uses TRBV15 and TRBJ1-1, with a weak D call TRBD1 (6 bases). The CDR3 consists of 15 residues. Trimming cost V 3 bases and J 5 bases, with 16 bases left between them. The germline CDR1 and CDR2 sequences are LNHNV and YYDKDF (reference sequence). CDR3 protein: CATSSPNRGGTEAFF. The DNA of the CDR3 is TGTGCCACCAGCAGCCCTAACCGAGGGGGAACTGAAGCTTTCTTT.

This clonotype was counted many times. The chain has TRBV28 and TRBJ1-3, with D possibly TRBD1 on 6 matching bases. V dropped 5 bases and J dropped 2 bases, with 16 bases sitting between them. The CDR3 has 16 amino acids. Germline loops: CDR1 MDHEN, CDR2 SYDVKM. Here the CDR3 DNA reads TGTGCCAGCAGTCCGGACAGAGATTGGGCTGGAAACACCATATATTTT. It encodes CASSPDRDWAGNTIYF.